This TCR beta chain is drawn from a study of OX40 agonist ivuxolimab in advanced cancers. As for the study in general: Patients received intravenous ivuxolimab every 2 weeks at 0.01 to 10 mg/kg. Earlier anti-PD-1, anti-PD-L1 or anti-CTLA-4 therapy was permitted; about 38% had received some. Findings of the study overall: Compared with CD4+, CD8+ T cells on average had more expanded clones.

Generated by immunoSEQ multiplex PCR, the TCRdb table keeps only in-frame clones and is missing some. The sample holds around 18,000 clones; 60% to 70% are singletons and the top ten take approximately 19%. V was cut by 3 bases and J by 0 bases, with 5 bases left in between. CDR1 is SQVTM, CDR2 ANQGSEA, per germline. The CDR3 totals 13 residues. As regards this clone: No antigen is known for it.

This clonotype was sampled from an adult with an advanced solid tumor such as melanoma, head and neck, liver or kidney cancer. The chain is built from TRBV29-1 and TRBJ2-2, with D hard to call. The sequencing here drew on CD4+ or CD8+ T cells sorted from blood, taken in a trial of the OX40 agonist ivuxolimab. The CDR3 sequence is CSVERSNTGELFF. For the CDR3, the DNA is TGCAGCGTTGAGCGCTCGAACACCGGGGAGCTGTTTTTT.